The rows below give T cell receptor beta chains drawn from one sample of a study of Graves' ophthalmopathy and Graves' hyperthyroidism. MiXCR, applied by TCRdb to the multiplex PCR reads, yields one record per CDR3 protein. The repertoire consists of under 350,000 distinct CDR3 sequences, with 17% occurring once and the leading ten covering around an eighth. Sequenced sample: peripheral blood. The receptor source for this set is an adult man with Graves' ophthalmopathy. Both conserved end residues are part of each CDR3. The D gene is left open where the match is weak. Not every row has a clone size; where given, it reads once, few, many or a size class.

D gene	clone size	V gene	J gene	CDR3 DNA	CDR3 protein
-	-	TRBV11-2	TRBJ2-7	TGTGCCAGCAGCTTCGGATTGCGATCCTACGAGCAGTACTTC	CASSFGLRSYEQYF
-	many	TRBV11-2	TRBJ1-5	TGTGCCAGCAGCTTAAGAGGGTATCAGGGCAATCAGCCCCAGCATTTT	CASSLRGYQGNQPQHF
-	many	TRBV9	TRBJ2-7	TGTGCCAGCAGCGCCCAGGGTATTGGCTACGAGCAGTACTTC	CASSAQGIGYEQYF
TRBD2	many	TRBV7-8	TRBJ2-2	TGTGCCAGCAGGCCCCGGGGGGGCACCGGGGAGCTGTTTTTT	CASRPRGGTGELFF
-	many	TRBV30	TRBJ1-2	TGTGCCTGGAGTGTAAGAGGTGGCTACACCTTC	CAWSVRGGYTF
-	-	TRBV5-1	TRBJ2-2	TGCGCCAGCAGACCAGGGGCCAACACCGGGGAGCTGTTTTTT	CASRPGANTGELFF
-	many	TRBV5-1	TRBJ1-1	TGCGCCAGCGCCCTGAGGGGGGGCACGAACACTGAAGCTTTCTTT	CASALRGGTNTEAFF
-	many	TRBV29-1	TRBJ2-5	TGCAGCGTTCGTCCTCTCGAGACCCAGTACTTC	CSVRPLETQYF
-	many	TRBV5-1	TRBJ1-5	TGCGCCAGCAGCTTGTACGGGGATAGCAATCAGCCCCAGCATTTT	CASSLYGDSNQPQHF
TRBD1	many	TRBV2	TRBJ1-5	TGTGCCAGCAGTTCACAGGGGTGGGGCAATCAGCCCCAGCATTTT	CASSSQGWGNQPQHF
-	many	TRBV4-3	TRBJ1-2	TGCGCCAGCAGCCAAGATGAGTTAGCTAACTATGGCTACACCTTC	CASSQDELANYGYTF
-	-	TRBV18	TRBJ2-6	TGTGCCAGCTCAGCTAACTCTGGGGCCAACGTCCTGACTTTC	CASSANSGANVLTF
TRBD1	many	TRBV6-4	TRBJ1-2	TGTGCCAGCAGTCCGACAGGGCGCAACTATGGCTACACCTTC	CASSPTGRNYGYTF
-	-	TRBV18	TRBJ2-7	TGTGCCAGCTCACCGCCGACATATACCGAGCAGTACTTC	CASSPPTYTEQYF
-	many	TRBV20-1	TRBJ2-7	TGCAGTGCCGATAGTTGGGGGGCAGCCTACGAGCAGTACTTC	CSADSWGAAYEQYF
-	many	TRBV5-1	TRBJ2-7	TGCGCCAGCGGCAGGGGCCCCTCCTATGTCGAGCAGTACTTC	CASGRGPSYVEQYF
-	many	TRBV6-2/TRBV6-3	TRBJ1-6	TGTGCCAGCAGATCGGCGGGCGTTAATAATTCACCCCTCCACTTT	CASRSAGVNNSPLHF
TRBD1	many	TRBV6-6	TRBJ2-7	TGTGCCAGCAGAAGACAGGGATCTTACTACGAGCAGTACTTC	CASRRQGSYYEQYF
-	many	TRBV20-1	TRBJ1-2	TGCAGTGCTACCCCGGGGTCCTATGGCTACACCTTC	CSATPGSYGYTF
TRBD1	few	TRBV6-2/TRBV6-3	TRBJ2-7	TGTGCCAGCAGTTACAAACCGGGACAGGGTCTCGTCGAGCAGTACTTC	CASSYKPGQGLVEQYF
-	-	TRBV29-1	TRBJ1-2	TGCAGCGTTGAGGGAGGGGGTAGTAACTATGGCTACACCTTC	CSVEGGGSNYGYTF
TRBD1	-	TRBV15	TRBJ2-5	TGTGCCACCAGCAGAGATGGGACAGGGGGCCCAGAGACCCAGTACTTC	CATSRDGTGGPETQYF
-	many	TRBV6-2/TRBV6-3	TRBJ1-1	TGTGCCAGCAGTTACGGGACTAGTACTGAAGCTTTCTTT	CASSYGTSTEAFF
-	many	TRBV6-2/TRBV6-3	TRBJ1-2	TGTGCCAGCAGGGGACGGAGGGGCTATGGCTACACCTTC	CASRGRRGYGYTF